This is a list of T cell receptor beta chains from one sample in a study of shared clonotypes between healthy human individuals. Repertoires were generated with immunoSEQ multiplex PCR, while TCRdb's copy carries only in-frame clones and drops some. This table has roughly 640,000 clones, roughly 97% appearing once. The material sequenced was naive CD4+ T cells sorted from blood. These TCRs come from a woman between 25 and 40 years old in good health. Each CDR3 is given with its conserved first and last residue. D genes are given only for firm matches. Expanded clones are given a class, and other clones once, few, many or no size at all.

v_gene: TRBV7-2
abundance: -
j_gene: TRBJ2-3
d_gene: -
CDR3aa: CASSSAPTSFGTDTQYF
CDR3nt: TGTGCCAGCAGCTCCGCCCCGACTAGTTTCGGGACAGATACGCAGTATTTT

v_gene: TRBV19
abundance: -
j_gene: TRBJ2-6
d_gene: -
CDR3aa: CASSIIAGFFSGANVLTF
CDR3nt: TGTGCCAGTAGTATCATCGCAGGGTTTTTCTCCGGGGCCAACGTCCTGACTTTC

v_gene: TRBV5-4
abundance: -
j_gene: TRBJ2-3
d_gene: TRBD2
CDR3aa: CASSLSGSTDTQYF
CDR3nt: TGTGCCAGCAGCCTTAGCGGGAGCACAGATACGCAGTATTTT

v_gene: TRBV27
abundance: -
j_gene: TRBJ2-3
d_gene: -
CDR3aa: CASSAAGVGTQYF
CDR3nt: TGTGCCAGCAGTGCGGCAGGGGTGGGTACGCAGTATTTT

v_gene: TRBV27
abundance: -
j_gene: TRBJ2-3
d_gene: -
CDR3aa: CASSSGTPPDTQYF
CDR3nt: TGTGCCAGCAGTTCCGGGACCCCACCAGATACGCAGTATTTT

v_gene: TRBV28
abundance: -
j_gene: TRBJ2-7
d_gene: -
CDR3aa: CASSLAGFSYEQYF
CDR3nt: TGTGCCAGCAGTTTAGCGGGCTTCTCCTACGAGCAGTACTTC

v_gene: TRBV6-6
abundance: -
j_gene: TRBJ1-2
d_gene: -
CDR3aa: CASTVRQSNYGYTF
CDR3nt: TGTGCCAGCACTGTGCGGCAGTCAAACTATGGCTACACCTTC

v_gene: TRBV7-9
abundance: once
j_gene: TRBJ2-7
d_gene: -
CDR3aa: CASSTITYEQYF
CDR3nt: TGTGCCAGCAGCACAATAACCTACGAGCAGTACTTC

v_gene: TRBV7-9
abundance: -
j_gene: TRBJ2-7
d_gene: -
CDR3aa: CASTPTGTPFSEQYF
CDR3nt: TGTGCCAGCACCCCGACCGGGACTCCTTTTAGCGAGCAGTACTTC

v_gene: TRBV7-2
abundance: -
j_gene: TRBJ2-1
d_gene: -
CDR3aa: CASSLVNEQFF
CDR3nt: TGTGCCAGCAGCTTAGTGAATGAGCAGTTCTTC

v_gene: TRBV11-2
abundance: -
j_gene: TRBJ2-3
d_gene: -
CDR3aa: CASSLPQEGDNTQYF
CDR3nt: TGTGCCAGCAGCTTACCCCAGGAGGGGGACAATACGCAGTATTTT

v_gene: TRBV27
abundance: -
j_gene: TRBJ2-5
d_gene: TRBD1
CDR3aa: CASLPLTGGNQETQYF
CDR3nt: TGTGCCAGTCTTCCTCTGACAGGGGGGAACCAAGAGACCCAGTACTTC

v_gene: TRBV28
abundance: -
j_gene: TRBJ2-7
d_gene: TRBD1
CDR3aa: CASSPRGQGRYEQYF
CDR3nt: TGTGCCAGCAGTCCGAGGGGACAGGGTAGGTACGAGCAGTACTTC

v_gene: TRBV6-5
abundance: -
j_gene: TRBJ2-7
d_gene: -
CDR3aa: CASSSQDATYEQYF
CDR3nt: TGTGCCAGCAGTTCGCAGGACGCAACGTACGAGCAGTACTTC

v_gene: TRBV4-1
abundance: once
j_gene: TRBJ2-5
d_gene: -
CDR3aa: CASSQGVLETQYF
CDR3nt: TGCGCCAGCAGCCAAGGTGTGTTGGAGACCCAGTACTTC

v_gene: TRBV5-5
abundance: once
j_gene: TRBJ2-5
d_gene: -
CDR3aa: CASSRAAGTQYF
CDR3nt: TGTGCCAGCAGCAGGGCGGCTGGGACCCAGTACTTC

v_gene: TRBV2
abundance: -
j_gene: TRBJ2-1
d_gene: TRBD2
CDR3aa: CASSLLAGGVGEQFF
CDR3nt: TGTGCCAGCAGTCTACTAGCGGGAGGGGTCGGTGAGCAGTTCTTC

v_gene: TRBV15
abundance: -
j_gene: TRBJ2-7
d_gene: -
CDR3aa: CATSRVSSPYEQYF
CDR3nt: TGTGCCACCAGCAGAGTTTCCTCCCCCTACGAGCAGTACTTC

v_gene: TRBV30
abundance: -
j_gene: TRBJ2-5
d_gene: -
CDR3aa: CAWTREIGQETQYF
CDR3nt: TGTGCCTGGACGCGGGAAATCGGCCAAGAGACCCAGTACTTC

v_gene: TRBV28
abundance: -
j_gene: TRBJ2-3
d_gene: -
CDR3aa: CASSLPVTDTQYF
CDR3nt: TGTGCCAGCAGTTTACCCGTAACAGATACGCAGTATTTT

v_gene: TRBV19
abundance: -
j_gene: TRBJ2-3
d_gene: TRBD1
CDR3aa: CASSMLGQGAVTQYF
CDR3nt: TGTGCCAGTAGTATGCTGGGACAGGGGGCAGTTACGCAGTATTTT

v_gene: TRBV29-1
abundance: -
j_gene: TRBJ2-3
d_gene: -
CDR3aa: CSVGGQFSSTDTQYF
CDR3nt: TGCAGCGTTGGGGGCCAATTTTCTAGCACAGATACGCAGTATTTT

v_gene: TRBV10-2
abundance: -
j_gene: TRBJ1-5
d_gene: TRBD1
CDR3aa: CASSATGTGNQPQHF
CDR3nt: TGCGCCAGCAGCGCTACAGGGACAGGCAATCAGCCCCAGCATTTT

v_gene: TRBV5-1
abundance: -
j_gene: TRBJ1-5
d_gene: -
CDR3aa: CASSLAADQPQHF
CDR3nt: TGCGCCAGCAGCTTGGCTGCGGATCAGCCCCAGCATTTT

v_gene: TRBV6-5
abundance: -
j_gene: TRBJ2-1
d_gene: -
CDR3aa: CASSYDRYNEQFF
CDR3nt: TGTGCCAGCAGTTACGACCGTTACAATGAGCAGTTCTTC

v_gene: TRBV28
abundance: -
j_gene: TRBJ2-5
d_gene: -
CDR3aa: CASSKGSREQYF
CDR3nt: TGTGCCAGCAGTAAGGGGTCTAGAGAGCAGTACTTC

v_gene: TRBV28
abundance: -
j_gene: TRBJ1-1
d_gene: TRBD1
CDR3aa: CASGTGVTEAFF
CDR3nt: TGTGCCAGCGGGACAGGGGTAACTGAAGCTTTCTTT

v_gene: TRBV10-3
abundance: -
j_gene: TRBJ2-3
d_gene: TRBD2
CDR3aa: CAISTLAGADTQYF
CDR3nt: TGTGCCATCAGCACACTAGCGGGAGCAGATACGCAGTATTTT

v_gene: TRBV20-1
abundance: -
j_gene: TRBJ2-7
d_gene: -
CDR3aa: CSATRTYEQYF
CDR3nt: TGCAGTGCTACCCGGACCTACGAGCAGTACTTC

v_gene: TRBV2
abundance: -
j_gene: TRBJ1-4
d_gene: -
CDR3aa: CASRKDGIDEKLFF
CDR3nt: TGTGCCAGCAGAAAGGACGGGATAGATGAAAAACTGTTTTTT

v_gene: TRBV6-5
abundance: -
j_gene: TRBJ2-3
d_gene: TRBD2
CDR3aa: CASNFLAGGTDTQYF
CDR3nt: TGTGCCAGCAATTTCCTAGCGGGGGGCACAGATACGCAGTATTTT

v_gene: TRBV5-6
abundance: -
j_gene: TRBJ2-2
d_gene: -
CDR3aa: CASLRRTNTGELFF
CDR3nt: TGTGCCAGCCTCAGAAGAACGAACACCGGGGAGCTGTTTTTT

v_gene: TRBV19
abundance: -
j_gene: TRBJ2-3
d_gene: TRBD2
CDR3aa: CASSSGLAGEDTQYF
CDR3nt: TGTGCCAGTAGTTCCGGACTAGCGGGAGAAGATACGCAGTATTTT

v_gene: TRBV15
abundance: -
j_gene: TRBJ1-5
d_gene: -
CDR3aa: CATSREARDSNQPQHF
CDR3nt: TGTGCCACCAGCAGAGAGGCCAGGGATAGCAATCAGCCCCAGCATTTT

v_gene: TRBV4-1
abundance: -
j_gene: TRBJ1-5
d_gene: TRBD1
CDR3aa: CASSQAIRDRGNQPQHF
CDR3nt: TGCGCCAGCAGCCAAGCAATACGAGACAGGGGAAATCAGCCCCAGCATTTT

v_gene: TRBV4-1
abundance: -
j_gene: TRBJ1-5
d_gene: TRBD1
CDR3aa: CASSQDFYSGGGQPQHF
CDR3nt: TGCGCCAGCAGCCAAGATTTCTACTCAGGGGGGGGCCAGCCCCAGCATTTT

v_gene: TRBV18
abundance: -
j_gene: TRBJ2-3
d_gene: -
CDR3aa: CASSPPSENLQYF
CDR3nt: TGTGCCAGCTCACCCCCCTCCGAAAACCTGCAGTATTTT

v_gene: TRBV7-3
abundance: -
j_gene: TRBJ1-2
d_gene: TRBD1
CDR3aa: CASSIDRGQGGYTF
CDR3nt: TGTGCCAGCAGCATAGACAGGGGGCAGGGAGGCTACACCTTC

v_gene: TRBV6-5
abundance: -
j_gene: TRBJ1-5
d_gene: TRBD1
CDR3aa: CASRRDRERHQPQHF
CDR3nt: TGTGCCAGCAGGCGGGACAGGGAAAGGCATCAGCCCCAGCATTTT